The present T cell receptor (beta chain) was sequenced within a study of cytomegalovirus exposure and HLA in healthy donors. About the study: A data release that came early held roughly 85 million unique TCRs from HLA-typed donors.

Use of 60 Vbeta and 13 Jbeta primers characterized the PCR. The repertoire was sequenced with immunoSEQ multiplex PCR; TCRdb's copy has only in-frame clones and lacks some. The listing records just over 200,000 clones. This TCR derives from a girl aged 2 to 9 in good health and CMV-seropositive. Sequencing was done on a sample of PBMCs.

CDR3 coding DNA: TGTGCCATCAGTGGACAAGGGGTCCCGTACTTC. This translates into CAISGQGVPYF. The chain employs TRBV10-3 and TRBJ2-7, with a weak D call TRBD1 (5 bases). Trimming removed 4 bases at V and 12 bases at J, with 13 bases between. CDR3 length: 11 residues. Germline lookup yields CDR1 ENHRY and CDR2 SYGVKD.